These 7 T cell receptor beta chains share one sample of origin, sequenced in a study of cytomegalovirus exposure and HLA in healthy donors. The PCR ran on 60 Vbeta and 13 Jbeta primers. Method: immunoSEQ multiplex PCR; TCRdb's copy keeps in-frame clones and lacks some. Seen here are fewer than 60,000 clones, 70% to 80% observed once, and the top ten hold roughly 3.3%. Material for sequencing was PBMCs. These receptors were collected from a woman aged 40 to 50 in good health and CMV-seropositive.

The chain has TRBV30 and TRBJ1-4; possibly TRBD1 for D (6 bases). Trimming left V 3 bases short and J 8 bases short, with 19 bases between. There are 15 residues in the CDR3. CDR1 GTSNPN and CDR2 SVGIG come from the germline V gene (reference sequence). CDR3 DNA sequence: TGTGCCTGGAGCCCACCCAGGGGCGGTGGGGAAAAACTGTTTTTT. Amino acid sequence: CAWSPPRGGGEKLFF.

The rearrangement uses TRBV4-1 and TRBJ2-5; the match to TRBD2 covers 10 bases. The CDR3 loop spans 18 amino acids. CDR1 MGHRA and CDR2 YSYEKL come from the germline V gene. Unmatched junction bases numbered 9, after V lost 0 bases and J lost 2 bases. The chain's CDR3 is CASSQDIALAGGQETQYF. In DNA, the CDR3 is TGCGCCAGCAGCCAAGATATCGCGTTAGCGGGGGGACAAGAGACCCAGTACTTC.

About this clone: Its ends do not fully match the called genes, so a read error is possible. This chain links TRBV7-9 with TRBJ2-7, with no clear D. The CDR3 consists of 11 residues. Germline CDR1 SEHNR, CDR2 FQNEAQ (reference sequence). CDR3 region: CSSRLVGEQYF. In DNA, the CDR3 is TGTTCCAGCAGACTCGTCGGCGAGCAGTACTTC.

This clone came up once. This chain uses TRBV7-9 with TRBJ2-7, with a tentative D call TRBD1 (6 bases). Per germline, CDR1 SEHNR and CDR2 FQNEAQ (reference sequence). Trimming cost V 4 bases and J 6 bases, with 22 bases left between them. There are 16 residues in the CDR3. The CDR3 DNA follows: TGTGCCAGCAGCTCCGAGGGCGGACAGCGACGGTCCGAGCAGTACTTC. The encoded protein is CASSSEGGQRRSEQYF. The full variable domain, rest sourced from reference TRBV7-9 and TRBJ2-7, is DTGVSQNPRHKITKRGQNVTFRCDPISEHNRLYWYRQTLGQGPEFLTYFQNEAQLEKSRLLSDRFSAERPKGSFSTLEIQRTEQGDSAMYLCASSSEGGQRRSEQYFGPGTRLTVT.

This rearrangement joins TRBV2 to TRBJ2-1; TRBD2 agrees at 14 bases. Germline CDR1 and CDR2: SNHLY and FYNNEI. The junction had 1 base not matched to a gene; V was cut back by 4 bases and J by 5 bases. This CDR3 contains 15 residues. CDR3 sequence: CASSGLAGGNNEQFF. The CDR3 DNA reads as TGTGCCAGCAGTGGACTAGCGGGGGGGAACAATGAGCAGTTCTTC.

The rearrangement uses TRBV6-1 and TRBJ2-5; 11 bases line up with TRBD2. The CDR3 extends over 16 amino acids. V shed 3 bases and J 3 bases; nucleotides not matched to a gene: 6. Germline V gene sequence: CDR1 MNHNS, CDR2 SASEGT. The DNA of the CDR3 is TGTGCCAGCAGTGATTTGTTGACTAGCGGGGAAGAGACCCAGTACTTC. Residues: CASSDLLTSGEETQYF.

V is TRBV27 and J is TRBJ2-6; D is unclear. Germline loops: CDR1 MNHEY, CDR2 SMNVEV (reference sequence). There are 16 residues in the CDR3. Trimming stripped 3 bases from V and 0 bases from J, with 9 bases between. The CDR3 sequence is CASSLGRPSGANVLTF. The CDR3 nucleotides are TGTGCCAGCAGTTTGGGCAGGCCCTCTGGGGCCAACGTCCTGACTTTC.